A selection of T cell receptor beta chains follows, all from one sample in a study of blood T cell dynamics during melanoma immunotherapy. The data were produced by immunoSEQ multiplex PCR, yet TCRdb's version contains in-frame clones alone and is incomplete. This sample carries 9,900 or so clones, roughly 80% of them seen once, and the ten largest clones take approximately 20%. The material was blood, obtained from a patient treated with checkpoint blockade. Source of these receptors: a human donor with melanoma. Both conserved end residues are part of each CDR3. A D gene is named only where the DNA matches it firmly. Size is stated for part of the rows, as once, few or many counts, or as a class when the clone is expanded.

CASSTARGANGELFF TGTGCCAGTAGTACCGCTCGTGGGGCGAACGGGGAGCTGTTTTTT TRBV19 - TRBJ2-2 -
CASSLGPHTGELFF TGCGCCAGCAGCTTGGGGCCCCACACCGGGGAGCTGTTTTTT TRBV5-1 - TRBJ2-2 -
CASRLTEEAFF TGTGCCAGCAGGCTAACAGAGGAAGCTTTCTTT TRBV2 - TRBJ1-1 few
CASSPRGGISGNTIYF TGTGCCAGCAGCCCGAGGGGGGGAATTTCTGGAAACACCATATATTTT TRBV11-2 - TRBJ1-3 once
CASSPRSAGGNNEQFF TGCGCCAGCAGCCCCCGATCAGCGGGAGGGAACAATGAGCAGTTCTTC TRBV5-1 TRBD2 TRBJ2-1 -
CASRTDPSSGANVLTF TGCGCCAGCCGAACGGACCCGAGCTCTGGGGCCAACGTCCTGACTTTC TRBV5-1 - TRBJ2-6 -
CASRGSVGDTEAFF TGCGCCAGCAGGGGGTCGGTTGGGGACACTGAAGCTTTCTTT TRBV5-1 - TRBJ1-1 few
CASSEAGRDEQFF TGTGCCAGCAGTGAAGCGGGACGCGATGAGCAGTTCTTC TRBV6-1 - TRBJ2-1 -
CAIGTEYEQYF TGTGCCATAGGGACGGAGTACGAGCAGTACTTC TRBV10-3 - TRBJ2-7 -
CASSLDLGSNEQFF TGTGCCAGCAGCTTAGATTTAGGGAGCAATGAGCAGTTCTTC TRBV7-2 - TRBJ2-1 few
CATSRAGTGRTEAFF TGTGCCACCAGCAGAGCGGGAACAGGGAGAACTGAAGCTTTCTTT TRBV15 - TRBJ1-1 -
CASSRNPSTVPNYGYTF TGTGCCAGCAGCAGGAACCCCTCTACCGTCCCTAACTATGGCTACACCTTC TRBV27 - TRBJ1-2 -
CAISSGGSGRSGNEQFF TGTGCCATCAGTTCCGGGGGAAGCGGGAGGTCAGGCAATGAGCAGTTCTTC TRBV10-3 TRBD2 TRBJ2-1 once
CASSSRGQGHTGELFF TGTGCCAGCAGCTCTCGCGGCCAGGGGCACACCGGGGAGCTGTTTTTT TRBV7-9 - TRBJ2-2 -
CASSLVYGTGGSYNEQFF TGTGCCAGCAGCTTAGTATACGGGACAGGAGGCTCCTACAATGAGCAGTTCTTC TRBV11-2 TRBD1 TRBJ2-1 large
CASSDRVPGELFF TGTGCCAGCAGCGACCGGGTCCCCGGGGAGCTGTTTTTT TRBV28 - TRBJ2-2 -
CASSLAFDPLQANYGYTF TGCGCCAGCAGCTTGGCGTTCGACCCTCTGCAAGCTAACTATGGCTACACCTTC TRBV5-1 - TRBJ1-2 -
CAISERGTASNQPQHF TGTGCCATCAGTGAGCGGGGGACAGCTAGCAATCAGCCCCAGCATTTT TRBV10-3 TRBD1 TRBJ1-5 -
CASSSLLKNNEQFF TGTGCCAGCAGCTCCCTCTTGAAGAACAATGAGCAGTTCTTC TRBV7-2 - TRBJ2-1 -
CASSARQGGGAGELFF TGTGCCAGCTCCGCCAGACAGGGAGGAGGCGCCGGGGAGCTGTTTTTT TRBV18 - TRBJ2-2 -
CASSIGPPGAAPGELFF TGTGCCAGCAGCATCGGCCCGCCGGGGGCTGCACCCGGGGAGCTGTTTTTT TRBV9 - TRBJ2-2 -
CASSPGLAGQGEQYF TGTGCCAGCTCACCCGGACTAGCGGGGCAAGGGGAGCAGTACTTC TRBV18 TRBD2 TRBJ2-7 -
CASSLGSRDYEQYF TGTGCCAGCAGCTTAGGGTCCAGAGACTACGAGCAGTACTTC TRBV5-6 - TRBJ2-7 once
CASKGKQDQETQYF TGTGCCAGCAAGGGAAAACAGGACCAAGAGACCCAGTACTTC TRBV6-6 - TRBJ2-5 -
CASSPGQGNYGYTF TGTGCCAGCAGCCCGGGACAGGGGAACTATGGCTACACCTTC TRBV2 TRBD1 TRBJ1-2 -
CASSLRTGGGTGELFF TGTGCCAGCAGCTTACGGACAGGGGGTGGCACCGGGGAGCTGTTTTTT TRBV7-9 TRBD1 TRBJ2-2 -
CAWKTTARAYGYTF TGTGCCTGGAAGACAACAGCGAGGGCCTATGGCTACACCTTC TRBV30 - TRBJ1-2 -
CASSLNEGGGGANVLTF TGTGCCAGCAGTTTAAATGAAGGGGGCGGTGGGGCCAACGTCCTGACTTTC TRBV28 TRBD1 TRBJ2-6 -
CASSAATGADTQYF TGCGCCAGCAGCGCAGCTACAGGGGCAGATACGCAGTATTTT TRBV5-1 TRBD1 TRBJ2-3 -
CATSPGPSGSSEQYF TGTGCCACCAGCCCGGGACCTAGCGGGAGTTCCGAGCAGTACTTC TRBV15 TRBD2 TRBJ2-7 -
CASSLARGYNEQFF TGTGCCAGCAGCTTAGCTAGGGGCTACAATGAGCAGTTCTTC TRBV7-2 - TRBJ2-1 -
CSAKENTEAFF TGCAGTGCTAAGGAGAACACTGAAGCTTTCTTT TRBV20-1 - TRBJ1-1 -
CASSYTSGMNTGELFF TGTGCCAGCAGTTATACTAGCGGGATGAACACCGGGGAGCTGTTTTTT TRBV7-2 TRBD2 TRBJ2-2 -
CSVGRGDNEKLFF TGCAGCGTTGGTCGGGGGGATAATGAAAAACTGTTTTTT TRBV29-1 - TRBJ1-4 once
CASSSPSDGNLGEQYF TGTGCCAGTAGTAGTCCCTCGGACGGCAACCTCGGCGAGCAGTACTTC TRBV19 - TRBJ2-7 -
CASSLSGRPSYEQYF TGTGCCAGCAGCCTTAGCGGGAGACCCTCCTACGAGCAGTACTTC TRBV7-2 TRBD2 TRBJ2-7 -
CASSGGTGGPDTQYF TGTGCCAGCAGTGGAGGGACAGGGGGACCAGATACGCAGTATTTT TRBV6-4 TRBD1 TRBJ2-3 -
CASHRSYSNQPQHF TGTGCCAGCCACAGAAGTTATAGCAATCAGCCCCAGCATTTT TRBV19 - TRBJ1-5 -
CSVVRDSLNTEAFF TGCAGCGTTGTTAGGGACAGTTTGAACACTGAAGCTTTCTTT TRBV29-1 TRBD1 TRBJ1-1 -
CASSLHTGGELFF TGTGCCAGCAGCTTGCACACCGGCGGGGAGCTGTTTTTT TRBV5-4 - TRBJ2-2 -
CASSLGGGAYNEQFF TGTGCCAGCAGTTTAGGCGGGGGGGCTTACAATGAGCAGTTCTTC TRBV28 TRBD2 TRBJ2-1 -
CASSLVPTGGQAFF TGTGCCAGCAGCTTAGTCCCCACTGGGGGCCAAGCTTTCTTT TRBV11-2 - TRBJ1-1 -
CASSLSARHGYTF TGTGCCAGCAGTTTGTCAGCCCGACACGGCTACACCTTC TRBV27 - TRBJ1-2 few
CASSRGSSYNEQFF TGTGCCAGCAGTCGGGGGAGCTCCTACAATGAGCAGTTCTTC TRBV6-6 - TRBJ2-1 -
CASQDSSSGNTIYF TGCGCCAGCCAGGACAGCAGCTCTGGAAACACCATATATTTT TRBV10-2 - TRBJ1-3 -
CASSLEASNYGYTF TGTGCCAGCAGCTTAGAAGCGAGTAACTATGGCTACACCTTC TRBV11-2 - TRBJ1-2 -
CSARDYSIQFF TGCAGTGCGAGGGACTACAGTATTCAGTTCTTC TRBV20-1 TRBD2 TRBJ2-1 -
CASSLPRRSTDTQYF TGTGCCAGCAGCCTCCCGAGGAGAAGCACAGATACGCAGTATTTT TRBV14 - TRBJ2-3 -
CASSRTETGMGEAFF TGTGCCAGCAGCCGAACCGAGACAGGGATGGGTGAAGCTTTCTTT TRBV5-4 TRBD1 TRBJ1-1 -
CASSLEGRRSGITEAFF TGTGCCAGCAGCTTAGAGGGGCGGAGGTCAGGGATCACTGAAGCTTTCTTT TRBV7-3 - TRBJ1-1 -
CSVELAGARYEQYF TGCAGCGTGGAGCTAGCGGGAGCACGGTACGAGCAGTACTTC TRBV29-1 TRBD2 TRBJ2-7 -